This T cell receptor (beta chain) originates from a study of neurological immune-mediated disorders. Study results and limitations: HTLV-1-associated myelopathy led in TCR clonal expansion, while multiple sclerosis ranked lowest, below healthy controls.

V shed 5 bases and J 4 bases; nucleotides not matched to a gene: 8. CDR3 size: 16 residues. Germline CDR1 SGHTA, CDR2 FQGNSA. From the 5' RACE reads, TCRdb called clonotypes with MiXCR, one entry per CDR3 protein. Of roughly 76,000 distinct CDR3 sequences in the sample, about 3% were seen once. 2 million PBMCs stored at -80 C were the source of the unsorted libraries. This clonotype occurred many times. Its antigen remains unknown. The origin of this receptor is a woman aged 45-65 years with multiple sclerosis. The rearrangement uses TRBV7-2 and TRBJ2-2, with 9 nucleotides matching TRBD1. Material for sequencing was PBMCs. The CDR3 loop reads CASSERQGVGTGELFF. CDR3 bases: TGTGCCAGCAGCGAGCGACAGGGGGTAGGCACCGGGGAGCTGTTTTTT. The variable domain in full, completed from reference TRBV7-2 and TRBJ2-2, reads GAGVSQSPSNKVTEKGKDVELRCDPISGHTALYWYRQSLGQGLEFLIYFQGNSAPDKSGLPSDRFSAERTGGSVSTLTIQRTQQEDSAVYLCASSERQGVGTGELFFGEGSRLTVL.